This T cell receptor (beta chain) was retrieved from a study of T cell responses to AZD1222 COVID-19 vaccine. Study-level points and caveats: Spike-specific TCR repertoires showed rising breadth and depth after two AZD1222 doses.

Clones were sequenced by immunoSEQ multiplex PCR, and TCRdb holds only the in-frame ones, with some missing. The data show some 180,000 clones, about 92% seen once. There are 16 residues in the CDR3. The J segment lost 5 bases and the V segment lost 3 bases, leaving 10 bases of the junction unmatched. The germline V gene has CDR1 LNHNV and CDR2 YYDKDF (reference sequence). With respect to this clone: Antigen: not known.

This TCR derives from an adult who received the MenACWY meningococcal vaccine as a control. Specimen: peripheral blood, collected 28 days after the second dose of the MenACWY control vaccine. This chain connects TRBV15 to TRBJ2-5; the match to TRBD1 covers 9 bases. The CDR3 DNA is TGTGCCACCAGCAGTCTCCGGGACAGGGTTGTCGAGACCCAGTACTTC. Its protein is CATSSLRDRVVETQYF. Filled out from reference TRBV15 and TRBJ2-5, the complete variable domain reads DAMVIQNPRYQVTQFGKPVTLSCSQTLNHNVMYWYQQKSSQAPKLLFHYYDKDFNNEADTPDNFQSRRPNTSFCFLDIRSPGLGDTAMYLCATSSLRDRVVETQYFGPGTRLLVL.